This T cell receptor (beta chain) was captured in a study of T cell responses to AZD1222 COVID-19 vaccine. Study-level points and caveats: White British donors predominated, females outnumbered males, and clonal diversity was possibly underestimated. Spike-specific TCR depth and breadth grew after two AZD1222 doses. Scientists sampled the repertoires only once the peak T cell response had passed. Mapped onto spike, vaccine-associated CD4 TCRs spanned it and were dominant at 160-218 and 743-854.

A note on this clone: Its antigen is as yet unknown.

This table comes from immunoSEQ multiplex PCR, and its TCRdb copy is limited to in-frame clones, with some not included. This sample has approximately 150,000 clones; under 95% occur once, and the top ten carry under 5%. Sample: peripheral blood, taken on day 0 of AZD1222 vaccination. This receptor was obtained from an adult in good health.

CDR3 bases: TGTGCCACCCGAGTGAGGGAGGGTTACGAGCAGTACTTC. Protein sequence: CATRVREGYEQYF. The chain is built from TRBV21-1 and TRBJ2-7; the DNA was not used to check the table's D call, TRBD2. TRBV21-1 corresponds to a pseudogene. The CDR3 is 13 amino acids.